Shown below are 7 T cell receptor beta chains from a single sample sequenced in a study of CD8+ T cells in alopecia areata. The authors extracted RNA and reverse transcribed it into cDNA as the sequencing template. Sequencing used immunoSEQ multiplex PCR; TCRdb keeps in-frame clones, though not all of them. This repertoire shows hundreds of thousands of clones, 55% to 75% found once; its top ten account for roughly 1.8%. Stated treatment: oral pan-JAK inhibitor, 5-10 mg twice daily. The sample was CD4+ T cells sorted from blood, taken at week 24, from a patient treated with tofacitinib. These receptors were collected from a human donor with alopecia areata.

V gene TRBV5-6 combines with J gene TRBJ2-2; 7 positions agree with TRBD1. Germline V gene sequence: CDR1 SGHDT, CDR2 YYEEEE. The V gene end was trimmed by 4 bases and the J gene end by 1 base; junction bases not matched to a gene: 16. CDR3 length: 19 amino acids. CDR3 sequence: CASSLDRVYRRGNTGELFF. For the CDR3, the DNA is TGTGCCAGCAGCCTCGACAGGGTCTATCGCCGAGGGAACACCGGGGAGCTGTTTTTT.

The rearrangement links TRBV30 to TRBJ1-1; 7 positions match TRBD1. CDR3 length equals 14 residues. Germline lookup yields CDR1 GTSNPN and CDR2 SVGIG (reference sequence). The V and J ends lost 0 bases and 4 bases, in that order; junction bases with no gene match: 5. The CDR3 sequence is CAWSVGGEGTEAFF. Here the CDR3 DNA reads TGTGCCTGGAGTGTAGGGGGCGAGGGCACTGAAGCTTTCTTT.

This clone came up a few times. Other DNA sequences in the same sample also yield this CDR3. This chain links TRBV28 with TRBJ2-7, with 8 bases that match TRBD1. CDR3 length equals 14 residues. Germline V gives CDR1 MDHEN, CDR2 SYDVKM. The V segment lost 5 bases and the J segment 0 bases; nucleotides outside the gene matches: 3. The CDR3: CASSRQGYSYEQYF. In DNA form, the CDR3 reads TGTGCCAGCAGTCGACAGGGGTACTCCTACGAGCAGTACTTC. Filled out from reference TRBV28 and TRBJ2-7, the complete variable domain reads DVKVTQSSRYLVKRTGEKVFLECVQDMDHENMFWYRQDPGLGLRLIYFSYDVKMKEKGDIPEGYSVSREKKERFSLILESASTNQTSMYLCASSRQGYSYEQYFGPGTRLTVT.

This chain connects TRBV5-1 to TRBJ2-1; 9 positions agree with TRBD2. This CDR3 contains 17 residues. Germline V gene data show CDR1 as SGHRS and CDR2 as YFSETQ. V trimming: 4 bases; J trimming: 4 bases; junction bases outside the gene matches: 12. CDR3 nucleotides: TGCGCCAGCAGCGATAAAACCTGGACTAGCGATTACAATGAGCAGTTCTTC. Translating gives CASSDKTWTSDYNEQFF.

There are a few counts of this clone. The gene calls are TRBV29-1 and TRBJ1-2; no reliable D call. Germline CDR1 is SQVTM and CDR2 is ANQGSEA. This CDR3 is built from 11 residues. V lost 4 bases and J lost 5, with 8 bases in between. DNA for the CDR3: TGCAGCGTTGGGGCCGCGTATGGCTACACCTTC. Amino acid sequence: CSVGAAYGYTF.

The DNA of the CDR3 is TGTGCCAGCAGCAAGGACGGGACGGAGACCCAGTACTTC. Protein sequence: CASSKDGTETQYF. The chain combines TRBV7-2 with TRBJ2-5; either TRBD1 or TRBD2 may fit D (5 bases each). V was cut by 5 bases and J by 5 bases, with 12 bases left in between. The CDR3 contains 13 residues. Per the germline V gene, CDR1 is SGHTA and CDR2 is FQGNSA.

The chain employs TRBV7-6 and TRBJ2-7; D gene uncertain. CDR1 SGHVS and CDR2 FNYEAQ come from the germline V gene. The germline V and J ends were trimmed by 5 bases and 2 bases, with 10 bases remaining between them. The CDR3 spans 13 residues. This CDR3 reads CASSLFGTYEQYF. CDR3 in DNA: TGTGCCAGCAGCCTTTTTGGCACCTACGAGCAGTACTTC. Full variable domain (outside the CDR3, taken from reference TRBV7-6 and TRBJ2-7): GAGVSQSPRYKVTKRGQDVALRCDPISGHVSLYWYRQALGQGPEFLTYFNYEAQQDKSGLPNDRFSAERPEGSISTLTIQRTEQRDSAMYRCASSLFGTYEQYFGPGTRLTVT.